Sequencing of this TCR beta chain was carried out in a study of cytomegalovirus exposure and HLA in healthy donors. The CDR3 runs 14 residues. CDR1 is SNHLY and CDR2 is FYNNEI in the germline V gene. V was pared by 5 bases and J by 4 bases, with 6 bases of the junction left unmatched. General study points: The classifier was said to identify cytomegalovirus status with high specificity and sensitivity. Cytomegalovirus-associated TCR beta chains were listed, numbering roughly 150.

TCRdb's table, derived via immunoSEQ multiplex PCR, lists solely in-frame clones and lacks some. Among around 70,000 clones listed, around 96% were seen once. Points on this clone: Its specificity is not known.

V usage is TRBV2 and J usage is TRBJ2-7; 9 nucleotides match TRBD1. What was sequenced was PBMCs. This sequence originates from a man between 18 and 29 years old in good health and CMV-seronegative. CDR3 in amino acids: CASSTGTGNYEQYF. In DNA form, the CDR3 reads TGTGCCAGCAGTACCGGGACAGGGAATTACGAGCAGTACTTC.